This passage covers 4 T cell receptor beta chains from one sample sequenced in a study of blood T cells in healthy people across ages. A second 7 to 11 cycle PCR used barcoded and J-beta primers. TCRdb redid the calling of the 5' RACE reads with MiXCR, one entry per CDR3 protein. The sample yields roughly 1.5 million distinct CDR3 sequences, roughly 43% seen once. The sample consisted of blood. The receptors were gathered from a woman aged 18-29 years in good health.

The V gene is TRBV18, the J gene TRBJ2-7, with a tentative D call TRBD1 (6 bases). The CDR3 sequence is 16 residues long. Germline lookup yields CDR1 KGHSH and CDR2 LQKENI. The ends were cut back, 4 bases at V and 7 bases at J, with 23 bases in the middle. The CDR3 DNA sequence: TGTGCCAGCTCACGCATCCGGGACACTTCCTACAATGAGCAGTACTTC. This gives the protein CASSRIRDTSYNEQYF.

The gene calls are TRBV4-1 and TRBJ2-1; no firm D call. In germline, CDR1 is MGHRA, CDR2 YSYEKL. The CDR3 covers 13 residues. Trimming removed 6 bases at V and 9 bases at J, with 15 bases between. CDR3 region: CASSLLYWFEQFF. For the CDR3, the DNA is TGCGCCAGCAGTCTTCTCTATTGGTTTGAGCAGTTCTTC.

CDR3 bases: TGTGCCAGCAGCCCCTGGGATGAGCTCCTAACAGAGACCCAGTACTTC. This sequence encodes CASSPWDELLTETQYF. V and J are TRBV7-2 and TRBJ2-5; D is ambiguous. V lost 5 bases and J lost 4, with 20 bases in between. The CDR3 is made up of 16 amino acids. Germline CDR1 is SGHTA and CDR2 is FQGNSA.

In the case of this clonotype: A clone one base away is much larger, so this may be a read error. This chain connects TRBV28 to TRBJ1-5, with 11 positions matching TRBD1. The V gene end was trimmed by 4 bases and the J gene end by 7 bases; junction bases not matched to a gene: 9. CDR3 length: 16 amino acids. The germline V gene has CDR1 MDHEN and CDR2 SYDVKM. The CDR3 protein is CASSSSGTGGGQPQHF. CDR3 DNA: TGTGCCAGCAGTTCCTCAGGGACAGGGGGAGGACAGCCCCAGCATTTT.